This TCR beta chain originates from a study of CD8 T cells in ankylosing spondylitis. MiXCR, applied by TCRdb to the 5' RACE reads, yields one record per CDR3 protein. The table lists approximately 140,000 distinct CDR3 sequences, roughly 9% of them singletons, with more than 3% in the top ten. With 6 bases clipped from V and 4 bases from J, the junction kept 16 bases outside the gene matches. The CDR3 totals 18 residues. Germline V lookup: CDR1 DFQATT, CDR2 SNEGSKA (reference sequence). This clonotype was seen at least ten times. Specimen: blood, either unsorted or a sorted T cell fraction (not recorded which). This rearrangement joins TRBV20-1 to TRBJ2-1; 12 bases line up with TRBD2. The sequence was obtained from a male donor with ankylosing spondylitis or in good health (not recorded which). The CDR3 sequence: CSAPKTSGRSPFYNEQFF. The CDR3 nucleotides read TGCAGTGCACCAAAGACTAGCGGGAGATCCCCATTTTACAATGAGCAGTTCTTC.